This TCR beta chain was retrieved from a study of T-cell reconstitution after alpha-beta-depleted transplantation in children (dated by TCRdb to about 2016). With respect to the entire study: T-cell immune reconstitution after TCRalphabeta/CD19-depleted allogeneic hematopoietic cell transplantation in children was quantitatively tracked in the study by means of TCR repertoire profiling.

On this clonotype: Its antigen target is currently unknown. No base qualities exist here, and no much larger clone lies one base off it.

The intended sense of this specimen's treatment or condition label: allogeneic hematopoietic cell transplantation with graft depleted of TCRalphabeta T cells and CD19 B cells. The children who served as transplant recipients had been given grafts of TCRalphabeta/CD19-depleted allogeneic hematopoietic cells. V is cut by 0 bases and J by 6 bases, and the space between the germline ends is 15 bases. The germline V gene yields ENHRY for CDR1 and SYGVKD for CDR2. The CDR3 runs 15 amino acids, cysteine and phenylalanine included. Only the CDR3 region is kept as DNA, spanning 45 bases read in frame from base 1. The library relied on PCR. Sequencer: Illumina HiSeq 2500. Molecular barcoding was employed in the preparation of TCR libraries, with unique molecular identifiers being used to normalize TCRbeta repertoire quantification. TCRdb's own reprocessing of the public reads used fastp at Q25 and MiXCR and kept productive beta chains. Each CDR3 protein gets just one entry, which takes the most common genes and DNA from the rows behind it. This sample has almost 600,000 distinct CDR3 sequences in its table, and 25% to 30% of those were observed once. The ten largest clones add up to around a third of the sample.

Study-level results and caveats: Apparently early alphabetaT-cell count recovery about two months after transplant reportedly relied on only several hundred rapidly expanded clones derived from non-depleted graft cells. The high TCRbeta diversity at day 60 in some patients was ascribed to recipient T cells and intrathymic progenitors that had survived conditioning. Over subsequent months, a decline in hyperexpanded clone frequencies was noted, and after one year, T-cell counts and TCRbeta diversity were mostly ascribed to newly produced T cells.

The sequence links TRBV10-3 to TRBJ2-7; too little of a D gene remains to name it. This clonotype was sampled from a boy younger than two with Wiskott-Aldrich syndrome, due to receive a stem cell transplant. This material consisted of PBMCs, taken before TCRalphabeta/CD19-depleted stem cell transplant. The DNA is as follows: TGTGCCATCAGTGAGTCCACAGCCGGTTTGATCGAGCAGTACTTC. This translates into CAISESTAGLIEQYF.